Shown below are 18 T cell receptor beta chains from a single sample sequenced in a study of graft-versus-host responses after intestinal transplantation. Their cognate antigens are unknown. TCRdb's copy holds only in-frame clones and misses some; the assay was immunoSEQ multiplex PCR. The table includes more than 65,000 clones, just under 95% detected once. This material consisted of unstimulated CD8+ T cells sorted from spleen or lymph node cells, taken before intestinal transplant. These receptors came from a human donor who received an intestinal transplant.

Here the CDR3 DNA reads TGTGCCAGCAGCCAAGATAGGATCCTTTACTTC. Translation: CASSQDRILYF. The rearrangement uses TRBV4-2 and TRBJ2-7; D unresolved. The CDR3 runs to 11 residues. V was cut by 0 bases and J by 13 bases, with 10 bases left in between. Germline V CDR1 and CDR2: LGHNA, YNFKEQ.

The J gene is TRBJ2-1, the V gene TRBV15; perhaps D is TRBD1 or TRBD2 (5 bases each). CDR3 length equals 14 residues. V gave up 1 base and J gave up 10 bases, with 14 bases separating them. Germline CDR1 is LNHNV and CDR2 is YYDKDF (reference sequence). The CDR3 nucleotides are TGTGCCACCAGCAGAGTTGGGGGAGTAGTGGAGCAGTTCTTC. This gives the protein CATSRVGGVVEQFF.

The chain uses TRBV7-9 and TRBJ2-1; 8 nucleotides line up with TRBD1. The junction had 7 bases not matched to a gene; V was cut back by 5 bases and J by 1 base. CDR3 size: 16 residues. The germline gives CDR1 SEHNR, CDR2 FQNEAQ (reference sequence). CDR3 in amino acids: CASSPRTGRSYNEQFF. The CDR3 DNA sequence: TGTGCCAGCAGCCCAAGGACAGGGAGGTCCTACAATGAGCAGTTCTTC.

This chain joins TRBV5-1 and TRBJ2-2; TRBD2 is a possible D gene (6 bases). Germline V gene data show CDR1 as SGHRS and CDR2 as YFSETQ. The CDR3 is 15 amino acids. The V and J ends lost 3 bases and 6 bases respectively, with 15 bases between them. CDR3 bases: TGCGCCAGCAGCTGGGGGACTGGTAGGTCCGGGGAGCTGTTTTTT. As protein: CASSWGTGRSGELFF.

The chain recombines TRBV28 with TRBJ2-3; 8 nucleotides line up with TRBD2. The CDR3 runs to 19 residues. Germline V gene sequence: CDR1 MDHEN, CDR2 SYDVKM. V lost 4 bases to trimming and J lost 0 bases; unmatched junction nucleotides: 15. The CDR3 reads CASSSPLAEETISTDTQYF. The CDR3 nucleotides read TGTGCCAGCAGTTCACCACTAGCGGAAGAAACCATTAGCACAGATACGCAGTATTTT.

This chain uses TRBV19 with TRBJ2-2; no reliable D call. Germline values: CDR1 LNHDA, CDR2 SQIVND (reference sequence). The CDR3 extends over 13 amino acids. Between the trimmed V and J ends, which lost 0 bases and 4 bases, there was a span of 3 bases. The CDR3 sequence is CASSIDLTGELFF. Written as DNA, the CDR3 is TGTGCCAGTAGTATAGACCTCACCGGGGAGCTGTTTTTT.

The rearrangement uses TRBV27 and TRBJ2-6, with 9 bases matching TRBD1. The V gene's germline CDR1 is MNHEY and CDR2 SMNVEV (reference sequence). This CDR3 is 19 amino acids long. The V segment lost 3 bases and the J segment 0 bases; nucleotides outside the gene matches: 9. CDR3 DNA sequence: TGTGCCAGCAGTTTCTTCCGGGACAGGGTTCTCTCTGGGGCCAACGTCCTGACTTTC. Its translation: CASSFFRDRVLSGANVLTF.

As for this clone: Other nucleotide sequences in the sample specify the same CDR3. The rearrangement uses TRBV27 and TRBJ1-1; the D is unclear. The germline gives CDR1 MNHEY, CDR2 SMNVEV (reference sequence). The ends were cut back, 8 bases at V and 5 bases at J, with 21 bases in the middle. The CDR3 extends over 15 amino acids. In DNA, the CDR3 is TGTGCCAGCCCTTGGGAACGGGAGACAAGAACTGAAGCTTTCTTT. Translating gives CASPWERETRTEAFF.

The sample holds one count of this clone. The gene calls are TRBV27 and TRBJ1-5, with TRBD1 as a possible D gene (6 bases). Trimming took 9 bases from V and 2 from J, leaving 17 bases between them. The germline V gene has CDR1 MNHEY and CDR2 SMNVEV (reference sequence). This CDR3 spans 15 amino acids. The CDR3 sequence: CASAVGAEGNQPQHF. CDR3 DNA sequence: TGTGCCAGTGCGGTGGGGGCTGAAGGCAATCAGCCCCAGCATTTT.

The chain uses TRBV9 and TRBJ1-5, with D uncertain. The germline CDR1 and CDR2 sequences are SGDLS and YYNGEE. V was trimmed by 0 bases and J by 3 bases, leaving 10 bases between them. The length of the CDR3 is 15 residues. The CDR3 loop reads CASSVAPGSNQPQHF. In DNA form, the CDR3 reads TGTGCCAGCAGCGTAGCCCCGGGATCCAATCAGCCCCAGCATTTT.

This chain connects TRBV10-3 to TRBJ2-1; perhaps TRBD1 as D (5 bases). This CDR3 is 13 amino acids long. Germline V gives CDR1 ENHRY, CDR2 SYGVKD. Trimming removed 4 bases at V and 8 bases at J, with 12 bases between. The CDR3 sequence is CAISGGPVDEQFF. In DNA, the CDR3 is TGTGCCATCAGTGGGGGCCCCGTCGATGAGCAGTTCTTC.

The CDR3 DNA reads as TGTGCCGCCAGCCCGGACGGTCGATATGGCTACACCTTC. It translates to CAASPDGRYGYTF. This chain links TRBV2 with TRBJ1-2; D unclear. Germline values: CDR1 SNHLY, CDR2 FYNNEI. CDR3 size: 13 residues. V was clipped by 11 bases and J by 5 bases, with 18 bases between them.

The chain has TRBV10-1 and TRBJ2-7; D gene unclear. The CDR3 is made up of 13 amino acids. Trimming removed 4 bases at V and 3 bases at J, with 10 bases between. Germline-derived CDR1 and CDR2 are WNHNN and SYGVQD (reference sequence). The CDR3 DNA reads as TGCGCCAGCAGTGTTGGACCCCTCTACGAGCAGTACTTC. This gives the protein CASSVGPLYEQYF.

The J gene is TRBJ2-1, the V gene TRBV7-2; D gene unclear. The CDR3 runs 17 residues. Trimming shortened V by 0 bases and J by 6 bases, and 18 bases separated the two germline ends. In germline, CDR1 is SGHTA, CDR2 FQGNSA. The CDR3 nucleotides are TGTGCCAGCAGCTTAGCTGGAGACTTAGAGACCCCCAATGAGCAGTTCTTC. Its protein product is CASSLAGDLETPNEQFF.

The chain links TRBV27 to TRBJ2-7, with TRBD1 identical over 10 bases. This CDR3 contains 17 residues. Germline V gene lookup returns CDR1 MNHEY and CDR2 SMNVEV (reference sequence). V dropped 2 bases and J dropped 0; count of bases not matched to a gene: 7. Written as DNA, the CDR3 is TGTGCCAGCAGTTTAAGAACCGGACAGGGGGACTCCTACGAGCAGTACTTC. Encoded protein: CASSLRTGQGDSYEQYF.

This chain links TRBV9 with TRBJ1-3, with D hard to call. This CDR3 is 13 amino acids long. The germline CDR1 and CDR2 sequences are SGDLS and YYNGEE. Trimming took off 0 bases at V and 4 bases at J, with 5 bases between the two ends. Here the CDR3 reads CASSVDEGNTIYF. In DNA, the CDR3 is TGTGCCAGCAGCGTAGACGAAGGAAACACCATATATTTT.

V gene TRBV7-9 combines with J gene TRBJ2-3; TRBD1 agrees at 8 bases. J lost 0 bases, V lost 5 bases, and 7 bases had no gene match. CDR3 length: 16 residues. Germline V gene lookup returns CDR1 SEHNR and CDR2 FQNEAQ (reference sequence). The CDR3 DNA follows: TGTGCCAGCAGCGACCGGGACAGGCATAGCACAGATACGCAGTATTTT. Translating it yields CASSDRDRHSTDTQYF.

This clone was counted once. V usage is TRBV14 and J usage is TRBJ2-7; TRBD1 agrees at 8 bases. Trimming removed 4 bases from V and 5 bases from J; junction bases left unmatched: 7. In germline, CDR1 is SGHDN, CDR2 FVKESK. The CDR3 is made up of 14 amino acids. Here the CDR3 reads CASSLKTGDDEQYF. The CDR3 DNA follows: TGTGCCAGCAGCCTAAAGACAGGGGATGACGAGCAGTACTTC.